The 10 T cell receptor beta chains given below trace back to one sample, sequenced in a study of cytomegalovirus exposure and HLA in healthy donors. PCR was performed using 60 Vbeta and 13 Jbeta primers. Clones were sequenced by immunoSEQ multiplex PCR, and TCRdb holds only the in-frame ones, with some missing. Among some 190,000 clones listed, 65% to 80% were seen once. The specimen sequenced was PBMCs. Source of these receptors: a woman aged 30 to 39 in good health and CMV-seropositive.

Only one count was recorded for this clone. The chain uses TRBV29-1 and TRBJ1-2; 9 positions match TRBD1. With V trimmed by 7 bases and J by 0 bases, 9 bases remained unmatched. Germline CDR1 and CDR2: SQVTM and ANQGSEA. This CDR3 region has 15 residues. CDR3 in DNA: TGCAGCGCCGGCCGACAGGGGGACCCTAACTATGGCTACACCTTC. Translating gives CSAGRQGDPNYGYTF.

This clone occurred a few times. The CDR3 loop is CASRSRDGLYEQYF. CDR3 sequence (DNA): TGTGCCAGCAGATCCCGGGATGGTCTCTACGAGCAGTACTTC. The chain carries TRBV6-1 and TRBJ2-7; D perhaps matches TRBD2 (5 bases). V lost 6 bases, J lost 3 bases, and 15 bases lay in between. This CDR3 is 14 amino acids long. CDR1 is MNHNS and CDR2 is SASEGT in the germline V gene.

V gene TRBV7-2 combines with J gene TRBJ2-5; no clear D gene. Germline CDR1 SGHTA, CDR2 FQGNSA. V was clipped by 2 bases and J by 4 bases, with 8 bases between them. The CDR3 runs to 13 residues. CDR3 amino acids: CASSLSVRETQYF. The CDR3 region has the DNA TGTGCCAGCAGCTTAAGTGTGCGAGAGACCCAGTACTTC.

The chain recombines TRBV5-4 with TRBJ1-6; D unresolved. From germline, CDR1 is SGHNT and CDR2 YYREEE (reference sequence). The ends were cut back, 0 bases at V and 7 bases at J, with 8 bases in the middle. This CDR3 contains 14 residues. CDR3 DNA sequence: TGTGCCAGCAGCTTGGACATGGCAAATTCACCCCTCCACTTT. It specifies CASSLDMANSPLHF.

This clone was seen only once. The chain couples TRBV19 to TRBJ1-5, with a possible D match to TRBD1 (5 bases). Germline V gene sequence: CDR1 LNHDA, CDR2 SQIVND (reference sequence). The V end lost 8 bases, the J end lost 7 bases, and 15 bases lay between the germline ends. The CDR3 extends over 13 amino acids. The CDR3 region is CASSPGLKQPQHF. The CDR3 DNA sequence: TGTGCCAGTTCGCCAGGGTTGAAGCAGCCCCAGCATTTT.

V usage is TRBV7-2 and J usage is TRBJ1-2; 7 nucleotides line up with TRBD1. The CDR3 has 14 residues. Germline CDR1 SGHTA, CDR2 FQGNSA. Trimming cost V 5 bases and J 3 bases; bases outside gene matches: 6. The CDR3 sequence: CASSQEGADYGYTF. CDR3 sequence (DNA): TGTGCCAGCAGCCAAGAGGGGGCGGACTATGGCTACACCTTC.

This clone has only one observation. J is TRBJ2-2 and V is TRBV27, with a possible D match to TRBD2 (6 bases). This CDR3 has 15 residues. V lost 1 base and J lost 1, with 7 bases in between. Germline CDR1 MNHEY, CDR2 SMNVEV (reference sequence). Written as DNA, the CDR3 is TGTGCCAGCAGTTTATTGGGGGGGAACACCGGGGAGCTGTTTTTT. It translates to CASSLLGGNTGELFF.

V is TRBV7-9 and J is TRBJ1-2; 7 nucleotides match TRBD1. This CDR3 region has 15 residues. Per the germline V gene, CDR1 is SEHNR and CDR2 is FQNEAQ (reference sequence). Germline trimming cut 1 base from V and 2 bases from J; bases unmatched to any gene: 4. In nucleotides, the CDR3 is TGTGCCAGCAGCTTAGTAGGGGGACAGAACTATGGCTACACCTTC. Translation gives CASSLVGGQNYGYTF.

This clone was seen a handful of times. V usage is TRBV7-3 and J usage is TRBJ2-3; 15 nucleotides match TRBD2. CDR1 and CDR2 from the germline V gene are SGHTA and FQGTGA. The CDR3 is made up of 16 amino acids. V was clipped by 5 bases and J by 4 bases; unmatched bases: 4. CDR3 nucleotide sequence: TGTGCCAGCAGCCCGCGGACTAGCGGGGGGGCAGATACGCAGTATTTT. This translates into CASSPRTSGGADTQYF. Using reference TRBV7-3 and TRBJ2-3 for the parts outside the CDR3, the full variable domain is GAGVSQTPSNKVTEKGKYVELRCDPISGHTALYWYRQSLGQGPEFLIYFQGTGAADDSGLPNDRFFAVRPEGSVSTLKIQRTERGDSAVYLCASSPRTSGGADTQYFGPGTRLTVL.

In this sample, this clone turned up once. The chain recombines TRBV4-3 with TRBJ1-3; D might be TRBD1 (6 bases). CDR1 and CDR2 from the germline V gene are LGHNA and YSLEER. The length of the CDR3 is 20 residues. V lost 0 bases and J lost 0, with 21 bases in between. The CDR3 coding sequence is TGCGCCAGCAGCCAAGACCCCTGGGGGCAGGAGAGGCTCTCTGGAAACACCATATATTTT. It codes for CASSQDPWGQERLSGNTIYF.